The 17 T cell receptor beta chains below were found in one sample sequenced in a study of human T cells and chemical hapten exposure. Time point specified: patch test 3, about 24 weeks after DPC sensitization. Treatment noted: therapeutic diphenylcyclopropenone sensitization with weekly scalp DPC. TCRdb independently ran MiXCR on the RACE reads; one entry per CDR3 protein. The repertoire holds under 200,000 distinct CDR3 sequences, with about a quarter as singletons. The sequencing here drew on whole blood, taken in connection with sensitization to the hapten diphenylcyclopropenone (DPC). Receptors were obtained from a woman between 18 and 30 years old with alopecia areata. Some clones in this sample may be carry-over from other donors' samples.

The chain employs TRBV18 and TRBJ1-4; D remains ambiguous. Trimming removed 3 bases from V and 4 bases from J, with 3 bases in between. Germline V gives CDR1 KGHSH, CDR2 LQKENI. The CDR3 consists of 12 residues. The CDR3 protein is CASSPLNEKLFF. The CDR3 DNA reads TGTGCCAGCTCACCGCTTAATGAAAAACTGTTTTTT.

The genes are TRBV20-1 and TRBJ2-3; D ambiguous. CDR1 and CDR2 from the germline V gene are DFQATT and SNEGSKA (reference sequence). V was trimmed by 2 bases and J by 4 bases, leaving 16 bases between them. This CDR3 region has 15 residues. CDR3 protein: CSARSGLKSADTQYF. CDR3 sequence (DNA): TGCAGTGCTAGATCGGGCCTCAAGTCGGCAGATACGCAGTATTTT.

V gene TRBV29-1 combines with J gene TRBJ2-7; 7 positions agree with TRBD1. CDR1 and CDR2 (germline): SQVTM, ANQGSEA. The V and J ends lost 3 bases and 3 bases, in that order; junction bases with no gene match: 8. CDR3 length equals 14 residues. The CDR3 DNA follows: TGCAGCGTTGAGGGCCGGGACAGTCACTACGAGCAGTACTTC. It encodes CSVEGRDSHYEQYF.

V gene TRBV7-2 combines with J gene TRBJ1-4; the D gene is possibly TRBD1 (5 bases). Between the trimmed V and J ends, which lost 2 bases and 8 bases, there was a span of 9 bases. Germline assignment: CDR1 SGHTA and CDR2 FQGNSA. The CDR3 covers 13 residues. This CDR3 reads CASSLQGLEKLFF. The CDR3 DNA is TGTGCCAGCAGCTTACAGGGACTCGAAAAACTGTTTTTT.

A note on this clonotype: As the CDR3 is not closed by the conserved phenylalanine or tryptophan, this likely results from a read error. The DNA is omitted, as the CDR3 cannot be located on it reliably, and the CDR3 follows TCRdb's listing. The V call is TRBV24-1, the J call TRBJ2-7. The CDR3 has 9 residues if both end residues are counted. The germline V gene has CDR1 KGHDR and CDR2 SFDVKD. CDR3 amino acids: CATSDSAYL.

The sample holds a few counts of this clonotype. The chain links TRBV27 to TRBJ1-2, with 10 bases fitting TRBD1. The CDR3 is made up of 15 amino acids. Germline assignment: CDR1 MNHEY and CDR2 SMNVEV (reference sequence). Trimming cost V 6 bases and J 4 bases; bases outside gene matches: 8. The DNA for the CDR3 is TGTGCCAGCAGGACAGGGGGCGGAGGGGGCTATGGCTACACCTTC. Translating it yields CASRTGGGGGYGYTF.

This clonotype was picked up a small number of times. The genes are TRBV4-1 and TRBJ2-5, with 10 positions matching TRBD2. The CDR3 consists of 16 residues. The trim removed 0 bases at V and 5 bases at J, leaving 6 bases unmatched. The germline CDR1 and CDR2 sequences are MGHRA and YSYEKL. CDR3 DNA: TGCGCCAGCAGCCAAGATAGCGGGGGGCCGGGGGAGACCCAGTACTTC. The encoded protein is CASSQDSGGPGETQYF.

This chain joins TRBV4-3 and TRBJ2-3, with 8 bases identical to TRBD2. Germline values: CDR1 LGHNA, CDR2 YSLEER. V lost 2 bases to trimming and J lost 4 bases; unmatched junction nucleotides: 5. This CDR3 has 15 amino acids. The CDR3 loop is CASSQKTGGADTQYF. For the CDR3, the DNA is TGCGCCAGCAGCCAAAAAACCGGGGGGGCAGATACGCAGTATTTT.

The J gene is TRBJ2-3, the V gene TRBV4-1; 9 bases are shared with TRBD2. Per the germline V gene, CDR1 is MGHRA and CDR2 is YSYEKL. The CDR3 length is 15 residues. V shed 3 bases and J 1 base; nucleotides not matched to a gene: 2. CDR3 in DNA: TGCGCCAGCAGCCACCGGACTAGCGGCACAGATACGCAGTATTTT. Encoded protein: CASSHRTSGTDTQYF.

This clonotype was recorded once. V usage is TRBV10-3 and J usage is TRBJ2-7; D not certain. The V gene's germline CDR1 is ENHRY and CDR2 SYGVKD. The length of the CDR3 is 12 residues. Trimming pared 4 bases from V and 3 bases from J, leaving 7 bases between. CDR3 sequence (DNA): TGTGCCATCAGTGTTGATAACTACGAGCAGTACTTC. Translated: CAISVDNYEQYF.

CDR3 amino acids: CASSPRTSVQETQYF. As DNA, the CDR3 is TGTGCCAGCAGCCCGCGGACGTCTGTACAAGAGACCCAGTACTTC. The chain recombines TRBV9 with TRBJ2-5; D uncertain. Germline V CDR1 and CDR2: SGDLS, YYNGEE. The CDR3 is 15 residues long. Between the trimmed V and J ends, which lost 4 bases and 2 bases, there was a span of 15 bases.

The V gene is TRBV11-2, the J gene TRBJ2-7, with 12 positions matching TRBD2. Trimming removed 6 bases from V and 4 bases from J; junction bases left unmatched: 7. CDR3 length: 15 residues. From germline, CDR1 is SGHAT and CDR2 FQNNGV. CDR3 sequence (DNA): TGTGCCAGCAGACCTGGACTAGCGGGATCGTACGAGCAGTACTTC. It yields the protein CASRPGLAGSYEQYF.

V and J are TRBV20-1 and TRBJ2-7; TRBD2 agrees at 9 bases. V shed 2 bases and J 8 bases; nucleotides not matched to a gene: 13. CDR1 and CDR2 (germline): DFQATT, SNEGSKA (reference sequence). The CDR3 covers 15 residues. CDR3 protein: CSARSHGTSSWKQYF. CDR3 sequence (DNA): TGCAGTGCTAGATCCCACGGGACTAGCTCCTGGAAGCAGTACTTC.

This clonotype has only a few counts. The rearrangement links TRBV9 to TRBJ2-2; TRBD2 matches 10 bases. Germline V gives CDR1 SGDLS, CDR2 YYNGEE. This CDR3 contains 18 residues. Trimming took 0 bases from V and 1 from J; bases not matched to a gene: 6. CDR3 residues: CASSVVAVAGGNTGELFF. In nucleotides, the CDR3 is TGTGCCAGCAGCGTAGTCGCCGTAGCGGGGGGGAACACCGGGGAGCTGTTTTTT.

The table lists this clonotype with many counts. The chain uses TRBV20-1 and TRBJ2-1, with D possibly being TRBD2 (5 bases). This CDR3 contains 14 residues. The germline CDR1 and CDR2 sequences are DFQATT and SNEGSKA (reference sequence). The V end lost 6 bases, the J end lost 7 bases, and 19 bases lay between the germline ends. The CDR3 sequence: CSAPPTREWNEQFF. In DNA form, the CDR3 reads TGCAGTGCCCCCCCGACGAGGGAGTGGAATGAGCAGTTCTTC.

Details on this clonotype: Germline and junction disagree at one end, which may indicate a read error. V usage is TRBV11-2 and J usage is TRBJ2-5, with D maybe TRBD1 (6 bases). CDR3 length: 15 residues. Germline V gene sequence: CDR1 SGHAT, CDR2 FQNNGV. The CDR3 sequence is CASTLGDTLQKTQYF. CDR3 DNA: TGTGCCAGCACCCTGGGGGACACCCTCCAAAAGACCCAGTACTTC.

The rearrangement links TRBV20-1 to TRBJ2-1; the D gene could be TRBD1 or TRBD2 (5 bases each). Trimming took 7 bases from V and 3 from J, leaving 19 bases between them. Germline CDR1 reads DFQATT; CDR2 reads SNEGSKA (reference sequence). The CDR3 has 15 residues. CDR3 coding DNA: TGCAGTGTCCCAACGGGGCGGCTAAACTACAATGAGCAGTTCTTC. As protein: CSVPTGRLNYNEQFF.